Each of the 30 T cell receptor beta chains below was sequenced from the same sample in a study of type 1 and type 2 diabetes patients. Amplification started from genomic DNA. The TCR beta CDR3 region was amplified using 30 forward and 13 reverse primers. Each CDR3 protein gets one entry after TCRdb re-called the multiplex PCR reads with MiXCR. The sample has approximately 260,000 distinct CDR3 sequences; roughly 50% are singletons. The sample was peripheral blood mononuclear cells (PBMCs). The receptor set was obtained from a man aged 18-30 years with type 2 diabetes.

This clonotype was seen only once. The chain employs TRBV7-2 and TRBJ2-7; D may be TRBD1 or TRBD2 (5 bases each). The CDR3 covers 14 residues. Trimming removed 5 bases at V and 2 bases at J, with 13 bases between. The V gene's germline CDR1 is SGHTA and CDR2 FQGNSA. The CDR3 DNA reads as TGTGCCAGCAGCGGGACGACAAGTACCTACGAGCAGTACTTC. This codes for CASSGTTSTYEQYF.

A remark on this clonotype: Possible read error: a much larger clone is one base away. The gene calls are TRBV19 and TRBJ1-1, with D perhaps matching TRBD1 (6 bases). The CDR3 length is 14 residues. The germline V gene has CDR1 LNHDA and CDR2 SQIVND (reference sequence). The DNA for the CDR3 is TGTGCCGGTAGTATCCAGGGGCTTAATACTGAAGCTTTCTTT. This encodes CAGSIQGLNTEAFF.

The chain uses TRBV20-1 and TRBJ2-3; D not certain. The CDR3 totals 12 residues. V was pared by 2 bases and J by 5 bases, with 8 bases between. Per the germline V gene, CDR1 is DFQATT and CDR2 is SNEGSKA (reference sequence). The CDR3 region has the DNA TGCAGTGCTAGACCATTGGGAGATACGCAGTATTTT. Translation: CSARPLGDTQYF.

The chain combines TRBV6-5 with TRBJ2-7; 8 nucleotides line up with TRBD2. The CDR3 consists of 17 residues. Looked up from germline, CDR1 is MNHEY and CDR2 is SVGAGI. Trimming removed 2 bases from V and 0 bases from J; junction bases left unmatched: 9. The CDR3 DNA reads TGTGCCAGCAGTTACACTTTAGCGGGGTCCATCTCCTACGAGCAGTACTTC. Encoded protein: CASSYTLAGSISYEQYF.

V and J are TRBV5-1 and TRBJ2-7; TRBD2 agrees at 13 bases. The CDR3 covers 18 residues. Germline-derived CDR1 and CDR2 are SGHRS and YFSETQ. V dropped 2 bases and J dropped 3; count of bases not matched to a gene: 11. The CDR3 nucleotides read TGCGCCAGCAGCTTTGGGGGGGGACTAGCGGGAACCCGCTACGAGCAGTACTTC. It encodes CASSFGGGLAGTRYEQYF.

The chain recombines TRBV19 with TRBJ1-5; unclear D gene. The length of the CDR3 is 15 residues. V was shortened by 1 base and J by 0 bases, with 7 bases between the two germline ends. Germline V gene lookup returns CDR1 LNHDA and CDR2 SQIVND (reference sequence). The CDR3 DNA reads as TGTGCCAGTAGTATAGCGGGAAGTAGCAATCAGCCCCAGCATTTT. Translation: CASSIAGSSNQPQHF.

A word on this clonotype: The junction departs from the called germline gene at one end, perhaps through a read error. This rearrangement joins TRBV5-1 to TRBJ2-3; the match to TRBD1 covers 7 bases. The CDR3 has 14 amino acids. Germline CDR1 and CDR2: SGHRS and YFSETQ. In DNA, the CDR3 is TGTGCCAGCACCAAGGGACAGAGCACAGATACGCAGTATTTT. Protein sequence: CASTKGQSTDTQYF.

The genes are TRBV7-3 and TRBJ2-2; D perhaps matches TRBD2 (5 bases). CDR3 length equals 15 residues. Trimming stripped 3 bases from V and 4 bases from J, with 12 bases between. CDR1 is SGHTA and CDR2 is FQGTGA in the germline V gene. CDR3 protein: CASSLRPAGTGELFF. The CDR3 nucleotides are TGTGCCAGCAGCTTGAGGCCTGCGGGCACCGGGGAGCTGTTTTTT. The full variable domain, its missing parts supplied by reference TRBV7-3 and TRBJ2-2, is GAGVSQTPSNKVTEKGKYVELRCDPISGHTALYWYRQSLGQGPEFLIYFQGTGAADDSGLPNDRFFAVRPEGSVSTLKIQRTERGDSAVYLCASSLRPAGTGELFFGEGSRLTVL.

This clonotype was seen a handful of times. V usage is TRBV20-1 and J usage is TRBJ1-6; no definite D call. Trimming pared 0 bases from V and 8 bases from J, leaving 11 bases between. The germline CDR1 and CDR2 sequences are DFQATT and SNEGSKA (reference sequence). The CDR3 spans 14 residues. CDR3 sequence reads: CSARDGVGHSPLHF. In DNA form, the CDR3 reads TGCAGTGCTAGAGACGGGGTGGGTCATTCACCCCTCCACTTT.

A few counts support this clonotype. The J gene is TRBJ2-1, the V gene TRBV7-9; D gene unclear. The V and J ends lost 1 base and 4 bases respectively, with 5 bases between them. In germline, CDR1 is SEHNR, CDR2 FQNEAQ (reference sequence). The CDR3 has 13 amino acids. The CDR3 nucleotides are TGTGCCAGCAGCTTAGTTGGTTACAATGAGCAGTTCTTC. This encodes CASSLVGYNEQFF.

This sequence joins TRBV7-9 and TRBJ2-5; weak D call: TRBD1 (5 bases). In germline, CDR1 is SEHNR, CDR2 FQNEAQ (reference sequence). CDR3 size: 13 residues. Trimming removed 5 bases from V and 4 bases from J, with 11 bases in between. The CDR3 loop is CASSTSQGETQYF. CDR3 coding DNA: TGTGCCAGCAGCACCAGCCAGGGAGAGACCCAGTACTTC. Drawing the rest from reference TRBV7-9 and TRBJ2-5, the complete variable domain is DTGVSQNPRHKITKRGQNVTFRCDPISEHNRLYWYRQTLGQGPEFLTYFQNEAQLEKSRLLSDRFSAERPKGSFSTLEIQRTEQGDSAMYLCASSTSQGETQYFGPGTRLLVL.

The CDR3 DNA follows: TGTGCCAGCAGTTTCGTTGTGGGGCCCTACGAGCAGTACTTC. The encoded protein is CASSFVVGPYEQYF. The chain couples TRBV28 to TRBJ2-7, with D tentatively TRBD1 (5 bases). This CDR3 has 14 residues. V was cut by 3 bases and J by 2 bases, with 11 bases left in between. Germline values: CDR1 MDHEN, CDR2 SYDVKM.

The table lists this clonotype with a count of one. V is TRBV7-8 and J is TRBJ1-2; 8 bases agree with TRBD1. V dropped 5 bases and J dropped 7; count of bases not matched to a gene: 9. The CDR3 covers 14 residues. From germline, CDR1 is SGHVS and CDR2 FQNEAQ. CDR3 coding DNA: TGTGCCAGCAGCGTGACAGGGGTGGTAGGTGGCTACACCTTC. It specifies CASSVTGVVGGYTF. Full variable domain (outside the CDR3, taken from reference TRBV7-8 and TRBJ1-2): GAGVSQSPRYKVAKRGQDVALRCDPISGHVSLFWYQQALGQGPEFLTYFQNEAQLDKSGLPSDRFFAERPEGSVSTLKIQRTQQEDSAVYLCASSVTGVVGGYTFGSGTRLTVV.

Only a few counts were recorded for this clonotype. This sequence joins TRBV20-1 and TRBJ2-7, with 10 bases identical to TRBD2. This CDR3 contains 14 residues. The V gene's germline CDR1 is DFQATT and CDR2 SNEGSKA (reference sequence). V lost 2 bases and J lost 2; bases outside the gene matches: 3. CDR3 nucleotides: TGCAGTGCTAGATCCCTAGCGGGAGCCTACGAGCAGTACTTC. This gives the protein CSARSLAGAYEQYF.

The J gene is TRBJ1-4, the V gene TRBV25-1; no firm D call. The CDR3 extends over 13 amino acids. Trimming took 4 bases from V and 9 from J, leaving 12 bases between them. Looked up from germline, CDR1 is MGHDK and CDR2 is SYGVNS. The DNA of the CDR3 is TGTGCCAGCAGTGGTGCTCCAACCCAAAAACTGTTTTTT. Residues: CASSGAPTQKLFF. The full variable domain, completed using reference TRBV25-1 and TRBJ1-4, is EADIYQTPRYLVIGTGKKITLECSQTMGHDKMYWYQQDPGMELHLIHYSYGVNSTEKGDLSSESTVSRIRTEHFPLTLESARPSHTSQYLCASSGAPTQKLFFGSGTQLSVL.

This clonotype showed up just a few times. V usage is TRBV7-3 and J usage is TRBJ2-7; D gene uncertain. Germline V gene lookup returns CDR1 SGHTA and CDR2 FQGTGA. The CDR3 loop spans 11 amino acids. The V end was cut by 5 bases, the J end by 3 bases, with 5 bases between. CDR3 DNA: TGTGCCAGCAGCCCTCGCTACGAGCAGTACTTC. Amino acids: CASSPRYEQYF.

This chain uses TRBV7-9 with TRBJ2-7, with no clear D. The CDR3 extends over 11 amino acids. V was cut by 6 bases and J by 3 bases, with 6 bases left in between. The germline CDR1 and CDR2 sequences are SEHNR and FQNEAQ (reference sequence). In DNA, the CDR3 is TGTGCCAGCAGTGAATACTACGAGCAGTACTTC. The encoded protein is CASSEYYEQYF.

The sample holds one count of this clonotype. A read error may be the cause here, since a much bigger clone is one base away. CDR3 protein: CANSLSGSYEQYF. CDR3 DNA: TGTGCCAACAGTTTATCTGGCAGCTACGAGCAGTACTTC. The chain joins TRBV27 to TRBJ2-7; no firm D call. CDR3 size: 13 residues. Germline V CDR1 and CDR2: MNHEY, SMNVEV (reference sequence).

This clonotype was counted only a few times. The rearrangement uses TRBV6-6 and TRBJ2-7, with 11 positions matching TRBD1. This CDR3 comprises 13 residues. CDR1 is MNHNY and CDR2 is SVGAGI in the germline V gene (reference sequence). V was clipped by 8 bases and J by 5 bases; unmatched bases: 5. DNA for the CDR3: TGTGCCAGCGGACAGGGGGCTAGCGACGAGCAGTACTTC. Protein product: CASGQGASDEQYF.

The rearrangement uses TRBV13 and TRBJ1-2; TRBD1 matches at 9 bases. Trimming cost V 4 bases and J 4 bases; bases outside gene matches: 7. CDR1 is PRHDT and CDR2 is FYEKMQ in the germline V gene (reference sequence). The CDR3 consists of 15 residues. This chain's CDR3 is CASSSWTGAAYGYTF. The CDR3 nucleotides are TGTGCCAGCAGCTCCTGGACAGGGGCGGCCTATGGCTACACCTTC.

The chain joins TRBV24-1 to TRBJ2-6; no clear D. V was trimmed by 1 base and J by 1 base, leaving 7 bases between them. This CDR3 comprises 16 residues. From germline, CDR1 is KGHDR and CDR2 SFDVKD. The CDR3 region has the DNA TGTGCCACCAGTGATTTTCGGATATCTGGGGCCAACGTCCTGACTTTC. Protein sequence: CATSDFRISGANVLTF.

The sample holds a few counts of this clonotype. This chain uses TRBV15 with TRBJ2-1; tentatively, D is TRBD2 (5 bases). V lost 5 bases, J lost 9 bases, and 17 bases lay in between. Germline V gene lookup returns CDR1 LNHNV and CDR2 YYDKDF (reference sequence). The CDR3 is 14 residues long. Here the CDR3 reads CATSRGRTPSEQFF. CDR3 coding DNA: TGTGCCACCAGCCGAGGGAGAACCCCAAGTGAGCAGTTCTTC.

This rearrangement joins TRBV14 to TRBJ2-7, with D possibly matching TRBD2 (7 bases). CDR3 size: 13 residues. V lost 6 bases to trimming and J lost 6 bases, with 15 bases between them. Germline V gene data show CDR1 as SGHDN and CDR2 as FVKESK. The CDR3 loop reads CASSLNREGEQYF. The CDR3 coding sequence is TGTGCCAGCAGTCTTAACAGGGAGGGCGAGCAGTACTTC. Complete variable domain (other parts from reference TRBV14 and TRBJ2-7): EAGVTQFPSHSVIEKGQTVTLRCDPISGHDNLYWYRRVMGKEIKFLLHFVKESKQDESGMPNNRFLAERTGGTYSTLKVQPAELEDSGVYFCASSLNREGEQYFGPGTRLTVT.

The chain uses TRBV28 and TRBJ2-5, with D perhaps being TRBD1 or TRBD2 (5 bases each). Matching the DNA end better, TRBJ2-7 makes the J call doubtful. In germline, CDR1 is MDHEN, CDR2 SYDVKM. This CDR3 is built from 13 residues. The CDR3 reads CASSYLGVHEQYF. The CDR3 nucleotides are TGTGCCAGCAGTTACCTGGGGGTCCACGAGCAGTACTTC.

This clonotype was recorded many times. V is TRBV14 and J is TRBJ1-1; 8 nucleotides align to TRBD1. Per the germline V gene, CDR1 is SGHDN and CDR2 is FVKESK. Trimming removed 0 bases from V and 5 bases from J; junction bases left unmatched: 11. CDR3 length: 17 amino acids. This CDR3 is CASSQDWFGRGRTEAFF. DNA of the CDR3: TGTGCCAGCAGCCAAGATTGGTTCGGCAGGGGGCGGACTGAAGCTTTCTTT.

This rearrangement joins TRBV6-6 to TRBJ2-7, with 7 bases identical to TRBD1. This CDR3 region has 16 residues. J was trimmed by 4 bases and V by 4 bases; bases with no gene match: 13. Germline loops: CDR1 MNHNY, CDR2 SVGAGI (reference sequence). This chain's CDR3 is CASSSQGGRYSYEQYF. As DNA, the CDR3 is TGTGCCAGCAGTTCCCAAGGGGGCCGGTACAGTTACGAGCAGTACTTC.

This clonotype was detected many times. The CDR3 spells CATSEDSGANVLTF. CDR3 DNA: TGTGCCACCAGTGAAGACTCTGGGGCCAACGTCCTGACTTTC. The chain uses TRBV24-1 and TRBJ2-6; D is unresolved. Trimming stripped 4 bases from V and 0 bases from J, with 3 bases between. The CDR3 sequence is 14 residues long. In germline, CDR1 is KGHDR, CDR2 SFDVKD.

This chain uses TRBV29-1 with TRBJ1-1; 9 positions agree with TRBD1. The CDR3 spans 12 residues. Trimming took 6 bases from V and 11 from J; bases not matched to a gene: 10. Germline CDR1 SQVTM, CDR2 ANQGSEA. CDR3 amino acids: CSVGQGREFAFF. The CDR3 DNA reads as TGCAGCGTGGGACAGGGTAGGGAGTTCGCTTTCTTT. The full variable domain, completed using reference TRBV29-1 and TRBJ1-1, is SAVISQKPSRDICQRGTSLTIQCQVDSQVTMMFWYRQQPGQSLTLIATANQGSEATYESGFVIDKFPISRPNLTFSTLTVSNMSPEDSSIYLCSVGQGREFAFFGQGTRLTVV.

This clonotype occurred many times. The chain links TRBV7-8 to TRBJ2-2; D not resolved. The length of the CDR3 is 13 residues. Trimming left V 5 bases short and J 4 bases short, with 8 bases between. Germline CDR1 reads SGHVS; CDR2 reads FQNEAQ. CDR3 loop: CASSGQFTGELFF. CDR3 DNA sequence: TGTGCCAGCAGCGGCCAGTTCACCGGGGAGCTGTTTTTT.

This clonotype appeared a single time. This chain links TRBV7-2 with TRBJ2-6; the D gene is possibly TRBD1 (6 bases). CDR3 length: 18 amino acids. Germline V gene data show CDR1 as SGHTA and CDR2 as FQGNSA. The V gene lost 2 bases and the J gene lost 1 base, with 15 bases spanning the gap. The CDR3 here is CASSLYATGSSGANVLTF. DNA of the CDR3: TGTGCCAGCAGCTTATACGCGACAGGAAGTTCTGGGGCCAACGTCCTGACTTTC.